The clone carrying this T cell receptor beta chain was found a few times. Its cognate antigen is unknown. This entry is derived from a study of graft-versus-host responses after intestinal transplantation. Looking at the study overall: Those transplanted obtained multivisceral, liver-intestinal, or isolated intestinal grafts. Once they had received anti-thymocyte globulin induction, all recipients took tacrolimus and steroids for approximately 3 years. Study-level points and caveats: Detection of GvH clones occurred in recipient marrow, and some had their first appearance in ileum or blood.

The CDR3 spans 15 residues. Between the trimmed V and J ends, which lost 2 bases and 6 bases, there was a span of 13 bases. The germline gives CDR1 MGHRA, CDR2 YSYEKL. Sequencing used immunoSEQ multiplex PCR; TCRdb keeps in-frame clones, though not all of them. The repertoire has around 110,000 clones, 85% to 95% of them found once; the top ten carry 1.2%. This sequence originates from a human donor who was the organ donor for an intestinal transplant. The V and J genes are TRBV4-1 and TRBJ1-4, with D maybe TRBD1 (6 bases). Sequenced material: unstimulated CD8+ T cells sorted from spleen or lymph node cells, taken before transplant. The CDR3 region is CASSQTTGTDEKLFF. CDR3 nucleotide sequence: TGCGCCAGCAGCCAAACAACAGGGACTGATGAAAAACTGTTTTTT.